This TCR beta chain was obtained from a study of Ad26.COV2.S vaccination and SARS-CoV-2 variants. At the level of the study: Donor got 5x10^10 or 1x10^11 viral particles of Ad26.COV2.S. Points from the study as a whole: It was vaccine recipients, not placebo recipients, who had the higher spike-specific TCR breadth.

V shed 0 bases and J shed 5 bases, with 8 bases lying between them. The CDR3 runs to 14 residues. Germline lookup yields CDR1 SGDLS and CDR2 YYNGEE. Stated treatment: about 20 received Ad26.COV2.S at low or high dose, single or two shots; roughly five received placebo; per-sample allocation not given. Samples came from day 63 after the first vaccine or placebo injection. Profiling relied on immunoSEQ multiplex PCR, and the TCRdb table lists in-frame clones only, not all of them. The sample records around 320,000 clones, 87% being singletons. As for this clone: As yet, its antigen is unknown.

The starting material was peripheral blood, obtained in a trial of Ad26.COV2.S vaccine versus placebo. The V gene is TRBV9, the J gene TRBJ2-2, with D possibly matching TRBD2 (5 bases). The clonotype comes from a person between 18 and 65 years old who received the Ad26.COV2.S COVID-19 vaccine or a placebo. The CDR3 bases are TGTGCCAGCAGCGTAGACGGGGTGACCGGGGAGCTGTTTTTT. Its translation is CASSVDGVTGELFF.